This TCR beta chain appears in the sequencing data of a study of siplizumab effects on memory and regulatory T cells. Study outcomes and limitations: In siplizumab cultures, the suppressive function of proliferating Tregs remained unconfirmed.

In regard to this clone: Its antigen is currently unknown.

Sequenced by immunoSEQ multiplex PCR; TCRdb stores in-frame clones only, minus some. The sample includes over 100,000 clones, about 94% of them seen just once. Sequencing used non-Treg CD4+ T cells sorted from blood. The clonotype originates from a human donor in good health.

This CDR3 is CASSPDRDYGYTF. CDR3 DNA sequence: TGCGCCAGCAGCCCCGACAGGGACTATGGCTACACCTTC. This chain joins TRBV4-1 and TRBJ1-2; 7 nucleotides agree with TRBD1. Trimming at V came to 4 bases and at J to 3 bases, leaving 2 bases not matched to a gene. The CDR3 has 13 amino acids. Germline CDR1 MGHRA, CDR2 YSYEKL.